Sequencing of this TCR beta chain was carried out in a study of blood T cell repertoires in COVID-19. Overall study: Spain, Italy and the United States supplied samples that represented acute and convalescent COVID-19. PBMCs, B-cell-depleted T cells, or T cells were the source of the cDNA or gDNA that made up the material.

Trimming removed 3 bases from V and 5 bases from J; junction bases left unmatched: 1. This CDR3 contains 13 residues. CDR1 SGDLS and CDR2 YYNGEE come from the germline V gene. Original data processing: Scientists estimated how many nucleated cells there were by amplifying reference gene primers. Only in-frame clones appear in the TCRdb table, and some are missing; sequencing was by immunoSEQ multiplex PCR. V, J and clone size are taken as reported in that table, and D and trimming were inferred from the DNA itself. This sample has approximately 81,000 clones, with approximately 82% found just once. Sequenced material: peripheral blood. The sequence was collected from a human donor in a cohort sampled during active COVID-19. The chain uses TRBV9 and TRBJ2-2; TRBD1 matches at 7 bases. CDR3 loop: CASSARGTGELFF. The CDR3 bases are TGTGCCAGCAGCGCCAGGGGGACCGGGGAGCTGTTTTTT. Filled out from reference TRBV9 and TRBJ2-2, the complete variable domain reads DSGVTQTPKHLITATGQRVTLRCSPRSGDLSVYWYQQSLDQGLQFLIQYYNGEERAKGNILERFSAQQFPDLHSELNLSSLELGDSALYFCASSARGTGELFFGEGSRLTVL.